This is a list of T cell receptor beta chains from one sample in a study of T cell changes during pregnancy in multiple sclerosis. The table came from immunoSEQ multiplex PCR; TCRdb's copy has only in-frame clones and leaves some out. The table includes about 57,000 clones, about 88% detected once. This specimen was CD4+ T cells from peripheral blood mononuclear cells, taken in the third trimester of pregnancy. The receptors originated from a female donor with multiple sclerosis, enrolled in a pregnancy study. Each CDR3 is given with its conserved first and last residue. Each record gives: J gene, clone size, D gene, V gene, CDR3 DNA, CDR3 protein. D genes are given only for firm matches. Clone sizes are given selectively: once, few, many, or a class where the clone is expanded.

>TRBJ2-5|NA|NA|TRBV7-3
TGTGCCAGCAGCTTATCCCCTGGTCAGGTGACCCAGTACTTC
CASSLSPGQVTQYF
>TRBJ2-7|NA|NA|TRBV19
TGTGCCAGTAGCCAGGATGGTTCCTACGAGCAGTACTTC
CASSQDGSYEQYF
>TRBJ2-3|once|NA|TRBV30
TGTGCCTGGAGGGTATCGGGAGTTGTCGCTAGCACAGATACGCAGTATTTT
CAWRVSGVVASTDTQYF
>TRBJ1-2|NA|NA|TRBV5-6
TGTGCCAGCAGTTCGACAGACAGAAACTATGGCTACACCTTC
CASSSTDRNYGYTF
>TRBJ1-1|NA|NA|TRBV9
TGTGCCAGCAGCCCTAGTCGGGGGACTGAAGCTTTCTTT
CASSPSRGTEAFF
>TRBJ2-7|NA|NA|TRBV19
TGTGCCAGTAGTGAAGTATCTATCTCCTCCTACGAGCAGTACTTC
CASSEVSISSYEQYF
>TRBJ1-2|NA|NA|TRBV13
TGTGCCAGCAGCTCCCGGGGTTATGGGGGGACTGGCTACACCTTC
CASSSRGYGGTGYTF
>TRBJ2-2|NA|NA|TRBV18
TGTGCCAGCTCACCACCGTCGACAGCCACCGGGGAGCTGTTTTTT
CASSPPSTATGELFF
>TRBJ1-5|NA|TRBD1|TRBV5-5
TGTGCCAGCAGCTCGGGGAACGGACAGGATAGCAATCAGCCCCAGCATTTT
CASSSGNGQDSNQPQHF
>TRBJ1-2|NA|NA|TRBV30
TGTGCCTGGGCTGTGACTAACGCTGGCTACACCTTC
CAWAVTNAGYTF
>TRBJ1-5|NA|NA|TRBV5-1
TGCGCCAGCAGCTTTGACAGCCCGAGCAATCAGCCCCAGCATTTT
CASSFDSPSNQPQHF
>TRBJ1-5|NA|NA|TRBV7-8
TGTGCCAGCAGCCCAACAGGAGATAGCAATCAGCCCCAGCATTTT
CASSPTGDSNQPQHF
>TRBJ2-7|NA|NA|TRBV28
TGTGCCAGCAGTTTGACAGTTAGGAACGAGCAGTACTTC
CASSLTVRNEQYF
>TRBJ1-2|NA|TRBD1|TRBV27
TGTGCCAGCAGTTACAGGGGGGATTTTTATGGCTACACCTTC
CASSYRGDFYGYTF
>TRBJ1-1|NA|NA|TRBV19
TGTGCCAGTATTGGGAGGAACACTGAAGCTTTCTTT
CASIGRNTEAFF
>TRBJ2-3|NA|TRBD2|TRBV29-1
TGCAGCATCCGGGGGGACACAGATACGCAGTATTTT
CSIRGDTDTQYF
>TRBJ2-2|once|TRBD1|TRBV5-1
TGCGCCAGCAGCTTGGGACAGGGGGCCGCCGGGGAGCTGTTTTTT
CASSLGQGAAGELFF
>TRBJ2-7|NA|NA|TRBV7-2
TGTGCCAGCAGGAGGGAGGTCGAGCAGTACTTC
CASRREVEQYF
>TRBJ1-5|few|NA|TRBV18
TGTGCCAGCTCCGCTGAGCAGAGGCAGCCCCAGCATTTT
CASSAEQRQPQHF
>TRBJ1-4|NA|NA|TRBV9
TGTGCCAGCAGCCCCAACAGGGTCCCCGATGAAAAACTGTTTTTT
CASSPNRVPDEKLFF
>TRBJ1-2|many|NA|TRBV5-4
TGTGCCAGCAGCTTTGATGACAGACACTCTAACTATGGCTACACCTTC
CASSFDDRHSNYGYTF
>TRBJ1-1|NA|NA|TRBV19
TGTGCCAGTTCTGCGCAGGGTCCTGGGACTGAAGCTTTCTTT
CASSAQGPGTEAFF
>TRBJ2-7|NA|TRBD2|TRBV6-5
TGTGCCAGCAGTTATGCGCGGGCGGGAGGTAACTACGAGCAGTACTTC
CASSYARAGGNYEQYF
>TRBJ1-4|NA|TRBD1|TRBV7-2
TGTGCCAGCAGCCAGAGGACAGGGCGCGATTCCGAACTGTTTTTT
CASSQRTGRDSELFF
>TRBJ2-1|NA|NA|TRBV29-1
TGCAGCGGAGGTGGGTCCTACAATGAGCAGTTCTTC
CSGGGSYNEQFF
>TRBJ2-7|NA|TRBD2|TRBV7-2
TGTGCCAGCAGCTTAGTTAGCGGTAGCGGGAGCTACGAGCAGTACTTC
CASSLVSGSGSYEQYF
>TRBJ2-3|NA|TRBD2|TRBV2
TGTGCCAGCGGGCGGCTAGCGGGAGCAGGGACAGATACGCAGTATTTT
CASGRLAGAGTDTQYF
>TRBJ2-1|NA|TRBD2|TRBV19
TGTGCCAGTAGTATAGATCTGGGACTAGCGGGGGGAGATGAGCAGTTCTTC
CASSIDLGLAGGDEQFF
>TRBJ2-2|NA|TRBD2|TRBV6-5
TGTGCCAGCACTAGCCGGGGGGGTCCCACCGGGGAGCTGTTTTTT
CASTSRGGPTGELFF
>TRBJ1-5|few|TRBD1|TRBV5-6
TGTGCCAGCAGGCCTTGGACAGGGTTTCAGCCCCAGCATTTT
CASRPWTGFQPQHF
>TRBJ2-6|NA|TRBD1|TRBV23-1
TGCGCCAGCAGTCCTGAGCGCGTGACAGGGGGCGCGTCAGGGGCCAACGTCCTGACTTTC
CASSPERVTGGASGANVLTF
>TRBJ1-5|NA|NA|TRBV19
TGTGCCAGTAGAGGGCAGGGGAATCAGCCCCAGCATTTT
CASRGQGNQPQHF
>TRBJ2-4|NA|NA|TRBV7-9
TGTGCCAGCAGCTTACAGGGTAGCTCAGGGTACTTC
CASSLQGSSGYF